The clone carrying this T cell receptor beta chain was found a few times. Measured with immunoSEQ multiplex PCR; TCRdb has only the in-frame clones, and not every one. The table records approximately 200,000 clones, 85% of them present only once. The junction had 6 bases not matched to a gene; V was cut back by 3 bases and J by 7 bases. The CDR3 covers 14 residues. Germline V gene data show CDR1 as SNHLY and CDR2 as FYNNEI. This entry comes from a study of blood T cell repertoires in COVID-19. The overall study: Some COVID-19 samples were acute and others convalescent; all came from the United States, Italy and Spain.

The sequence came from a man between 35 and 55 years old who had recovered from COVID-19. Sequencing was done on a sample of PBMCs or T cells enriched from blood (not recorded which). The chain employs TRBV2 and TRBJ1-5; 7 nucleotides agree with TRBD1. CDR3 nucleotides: TGTGCCAGCAGTGAGGAAGGGGGCGGGCAGCCCCAGCATTTT. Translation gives CASSEEGGGQPQHF.